The 2 T cell receptor beta chains reported below all come from one sample, sequenced in a study of T-cell memory formation after mild COVID-19. In TCRdb, the 5' RACE reads were re-called with MiXCR into one record per CDR3 protein. The table lists about 390,000 distinct CDR3 sequences, 16% of them singletons. The sample was PBMCs or a T cell subset sorted from them (not recorded which). All receptors derive from a man aged 18 to 35 who had mild COVID-19 (a few samples of this study predate the infection). Cell type and time point are not known.

The CDR3 loop reads CASSSRPTGNTEAFF. The CDR3 DNA follows: TGTGCCAGCAGTTCCCGGCCGACGGGGAACACTGAAGCTTTCTTT. V is TRBV28 and J is TRBJ1-1, with D unclear. V was clipped by 4 bases and J by 1 base, with 13 bases between them. Germline V lookup: CDR1 MDHEN, CDR2 SYDVKM. This CDR3 is 15 amino acids long. The full variable domain, its missing parts supplied by reference TRBV28 and TRBJ1-1, is DVKVTQSSRYLVKRTGEKVFLECVQDMDHENMFWYRQDPGLGLRLIYFSYDVKMKEKGDIPEGYSVSREKKERFSLILESASTNQTSMYLCASSSRPTGNTEAFFGQGTRLTVV.

The chain combines TRBV12-3 or TRBV12-4 with TRBJ2-3; 12 nucleotides agree with TRBD2. The CDR3 is 16 residues long. The trim removed 6 bases at V and 2 bases at J, leaving 6 bases unmatched. CDR3 nucleotide sequence: TGTGCCAGCAGCCCCTGGACTAGCGGGGTCACAGATACGCAGTATTTT. Protein product: CASSPWTSGVTDTQYF.